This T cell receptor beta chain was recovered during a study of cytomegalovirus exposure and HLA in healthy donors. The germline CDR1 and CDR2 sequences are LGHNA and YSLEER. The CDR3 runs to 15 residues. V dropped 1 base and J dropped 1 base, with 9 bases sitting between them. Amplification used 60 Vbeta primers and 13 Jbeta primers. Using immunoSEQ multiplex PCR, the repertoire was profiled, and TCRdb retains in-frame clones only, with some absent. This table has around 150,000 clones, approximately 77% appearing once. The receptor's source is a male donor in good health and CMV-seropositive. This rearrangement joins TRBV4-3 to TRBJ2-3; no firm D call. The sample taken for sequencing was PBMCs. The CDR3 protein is CASSQAVRGTDTQYF. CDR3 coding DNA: TGCGCCAGCAGCCAAGCTGTGCGCGGCACAGATACGCAGTATTTT.